This T cell receptor beta chain was obtained from a study of cytomegalovirus exposure and HLA in healthy donors. Primers for the PCR totalled 60 Vbeta and 13 Jbeta. Clones were read by immunoSEQ multiplex PCR, and TCRdb kept only the in-frame ones, dropping some. The sample contains about 100,000 clones, approximately 79% of which appear only once. V shed 0 bases, J shed 7 bases, and the junction held 7 bases outside the gene matches. Germline V gene sequence: CDR1 SGHRS, CDR2 YFSETQ. This CDR3 has 15 residues. About this clone: Antigen unknown.

Study-wide results and limits: Productive status was seen about 90% or about 30% of the time for most TCR beta V segments in an earlier analysis.

This TCR came from a woman aged 55-70 years in good health and CMV-seropositive. The V call is TRBV5-1, the J call TRBJ1-2; 9 bases fit TRBD1. Sequenced: PBMCs. This CDR3 is CASSLDAGTGIGYTF. CDR3 sequence (DNA): TGCGCCAGCAGCTTGGACGCCGGGACAGGGATTGGCTACACCTTC.